A selection of T cell receptor beta chains follows, all from one sample in a study of persistence of HIV-infected CD4 T cells. These TCRs are of unknown antigen specificity. Method: immunoSEQ multiplex PCR; TCRdb's copy keeps in-frame clones and lacks some. The table lists some 28,000 clones, 82% of them singletons. Sequencing was performed on CD4+ T cells sorted from PBMCs after approximately 18-hour stimulation, taken from a patient who received antiretroviral therapy. These receptors all come from an adult man with HIV who was CMV-seropositive. Each CDR3 is given with its conserved first and last residue. The D gene is left open where the match is weak. Only some rows state a clone size, as once, few, many or a class for expanded clones.

clone size,J gene,CDR3 length,V gene,D gene,CDR3 DNA,CDR3 protein
.,TRBJ2-2,15,TRBV18,.,TGTGCCAGCTCACCACAACGTCCGAACACCGGGGAGCTGTTTTTT,CASSPQRPNTGELFF
.,TRBJ2-2,14,TRBV6-5,TRBD2,TGTGCCAGCAGTTATAGCGGGGACACCGGGGAGCTGTTTTTT,CASSYSGDTGELFF
.,TRBJ1-5,15,TRBV28,.,TGTGCCAGCAGTTTGTTAGGGGCGGGCAATCAGCCCCAGCATTTT,CASSLLGAGNQPQHF
.,TRBJ1-5,15,TRBV19,.,TGTGCCAGTAGTTCCTCCGGGGGAGGCAGGCAGCCCCAGCATTTT,CASSSSGGGRQPQHF
once,TRBJ2-3,13,TRBV25-1,TRBD2,TGTGCCAGCCTTCGGGGGGGCACAGATACGCAGTATTTT,CASLRGGTDTQYF
.,TRBJ1-4,14,TRBV19,TRBD1,TGTGCCAGTAGCCCGGGACAGGGGGGTGAAAAACTGTTTTTT,CASSPGQGGEKLFF
.,TRBJ2-3,15,TRBV5-1,TRBD1,TGCGCCAGCAGTTTCGACAGGGGACGTGCAGATACGCAGTATTTT,CASSFDRGRADTQYF
.,TRBJ2-7,17,TRBV6-7,TRBD2,TGTGCCAGCAGTTACCCGGGACTAGCGGTTACCTCCTACGAGCAGTACTTC,CASSYPGLAVTSYEQYF
.,TRBJ2-3,15,TRBV7-2,TRBD2,TGTGCCAGCAGCTTAGTTAGCGGGGGGGCGGATACGCAGTATTTT,CASSLVSGGADTQYF
.,TRBJ1-3,16,TRBV10-3,.,TGTGCCATCAGTGAGGCCCCAACAGGGTCAGGAAACACCATATATTTT,CAISEAPTGSGNTIYF
.,TRBJ2-3,15,TRBV2,TRBD2,TGTGCCAGCAGTATAACTAGCGGGGGGGCAGATACGCAGTATTTT,CASSITSGGADTQYF
.,TRBJ2-7,14,TRBV5-1,.,TGCGCCAGCCGACTTGCGGCAGACCTATACGAGCAGTACTTC,CASRLAADLYEQYF
.,TRBJ1-2,11,TRBV25-1,.,TGTGCCAGCAGCGGATATGAGAGCTACACCTTC,CASSGYESYTF
.,TRBJ2-3,17,TRBV3-1/TRBV3-2,.,TGTGCCAGCAGCCAAGCCCCCGTTGTCAGGGTGCGGGATACGCAGTATTTT,CASSQAPVVRVRDTQYF
few,TRBJ1-2,15,TRBV7-3,.,TGTGCCAGCAGCTTAGGGGGTCCACCAGGGTATGGCTACACCTTC,CASSLGGPPGYGYTF
.,TRBJ2-2,18,TRBV25-1,TRBD2,TGTGCCACCCCGGGACTAGCGGGGGGAGACCCAAACACCGGGGAGCTGTTTTTT,CATPGLAGGDPNTGELFF
.,TRBJ2-3,14,TRBV19,.,TGTGCCAGTAGTGCCACCCCACCCGGAAATACGCAGTATTTT,CASSATPPGNTQYF
.,TRBJ2-3,15,TRBV28,.,TGTGCCAGCAGTCCAGGCGCCTACAGCACAGATACGCAGTATTTT,CASSPGAYSTDTQYF
.,TRBJ2-2,15,TRBV7-2,.,TGTGCCAGCAGGACCGGGTCTCTAAACACCGGGGAGCTGTTTTTT,CASRTGSLNTGELFF
.,TRBJ2-2,16,TRBV28,TRBD2,TGTGCCAGCAGGGGAATTAGCGGGATGAGGACCGGGGAGCTGTTTTTT,CASRGISGMRTGELFF
.,TRBJ2-1,20,TRBV19,TRBD1,TGTGCCAGCCAAACCCCCCCGGGACAGGGGGCGTCAGGCTCCTACAATGAGCAGTTCTTC,CASQTPPGQGASGSYNEQFF
.,TRBJ1-2,14,TRBV3-1/TRBV3-2,.,TGTGCCAGCAGCCACCGGGACACCTATTCCGGCTACACCTTC,CASSHRDTYSGYTF
.,TRBJ1-5,17,TRBV19,TRBD1,TGTGCCAGTAGTCAACCCCGGGACAGATATAGCAATCAGCCCCAGCATTTT,CASSQPRDRYSNQPQHF
.,TRBJ1-2,12,TRBV7-9,.,TGTGCCAGCAGCCCGGAGGGGCGGGGCTACACCTTC,CASSPEGRGYTF
.,TRBJ2-7,16,TRBV18,.,TGTGCCAGCTCACCGTCGCGGCTAGGGTTTGGGTACGAGCAGTACTTC,CASSPSRLGFGYEQYF
.,TRBJ1-1,14,TRBV6-5,.,TGTGCCAGCGCAATTGGACACCTGAACACTGAAGCTTTCTTT,CASAIGHLNTEAFF
.,TRBJ1-1,16,TRBV7-2,TRBD1,TGTGCCAGCAGCCCCAGGGGAGCACAGGGGGGCACTGAAGCTTTCTTT,CASSPRGAQGGTEAFF
few,TRBJ2-2,15,TRBV4-1,.,TGCGCCAGCAGCCAAGAGGCTCAGAACACCGGGGAGCTGTTTTTT,CASSQEAQNTGELFF
.,TRBJ2-1,16,TRBV10-3,.,TGTGCCATCAGTGAGTCGGGGGGGGCCACCTACAATGAGCAGTTCTTC,CAISESGGATYNEQFF
.,TRBJ1-1,14,TRBV5-1,.,TGCGCCAGCAGCTCTGAAAGGCAGAGCACTGAAGCTTTCTTT,CASSSERQSTEAFF
.,TRBJ2-3,13,TRBV6-5,.,TGTGCCAGGACGGGGAGACACACAGATACGCAGTATTTT,CARTGRHTDTQYF
once,TRBJ1-2,12,TRBV19,.,TGTGCCAGTAGTATGGGGGATCATGGCTACACCTTC,CASSMGDHGYTF
.,TRBJ2-1,16,TRBV10-1,.,TGCGCCAGCAGTGAGTCGGCGCAGGTGTACTACAATGAGCAGTTCTTC,CASSESAQVYYNEQFF
.,TRBJ2-2,16,TRBV5-1,TRBD1,TGCGCCAGCAGCGCTTACAGGGGGAGTTACACCGGGGAGCTGTTTTTT,CASSAYRGSYTGELFF
.,TRBJ2-2,13,TRBV7-8,.,TGTGCCAGCAGCTTAGCGGGGACCGGGGAGCTGTTTTTT,CASSLAGTGELFF
.,TRBJ1-2,12,TRBV5-8,TRBD1,TGTGCCAGCAGCCGGACAGGGAATGGCTACACCTTC,CASSRTGNGYTF
.,TRBJ1-1,15,TRBV3-1/TRBV3-2,.,TGTGCCAGCGGTCCAAGGGGGGAGAGGAACACTGAAGCTTTCTTT,CASGPRGERNTEAFF
.,TRBJ2-1,15,TRBV5-4,.,TGTGCCAGCAGCTTGGACCCAGGGGAGGACAATGAGCAGTTCTTC,CASSLDPGEDNEQFF
.,TRBJ1-6,13,TRBV12-3/TRBV12-4,TRBD1,TGTGCCAGCAGAGATACAGGGGACCCACCCCTCCACTTT,CASRDTGDPPLHF
.,TRBJ2-5,14,TRBV10-3,.,TGTGCCATCAGTGAGTGGGGGGGCGGTAAGACCCAGTACTTC,CAISEWGGGKTQYF
.,TRBJ1-1,15,TRBV5-1,TRBD1,TGCGCCAGCAGCTTGTCAAGGGGGCGAAGTACTGAAGCTTTCTTT,CASSLSRGRSTEAFF
.,TRBJ1-2,15,TRBV5-1,TRBD1,TGCGCCAGCAGGGGTAACAGGGGGCGCGACTATGGCTACACCTTC,CASRGNRGRDYGYTF
.,TRBJ2-3,18,TRBV4-2,TRBD2,TGTGCCAGCAGCCAAGCCGGGACTAGCGGGGGGAGGACAGATACGCAGTATTTT,CASSQAGTSGGRTDTQYF